This TCR beta chain was sequenced in a study of beta chain features in type 1 diabetes. Investigators reverse transcribed all isolated RNA, so they sequenced expressed TCRB transcripts. Here immunoSEQ multiplex PCR was the method, and the copy in TCRdb shows in-frame clones only, minus some. This sample has 150,000 to 180,000 clones; over 9% occur once, and the top ten carry more than 0.4%. A note on this clone: What it recognizes is unknown.

The CDR3 is 14 residues long. V trimming: 7 bases; J trimming: 3 bases; junction bases outside the gene matches: 5. In germline, CDR1 is ENHRY, CDR2 SYGVKD. Study results and limitations: Type 1 diabetes patients had moderately but significantly shorter TCRB CDR3s in all four CD4+ subsets. Insertion counts at VDJ junctions were lower in type 1 diabetes patients, who also showed more deletions there.

It was one heparinised blood draw, averaging about 110 mL, that each donor gave. In all sorted populations, purity surpassed 98%. This sequence originates from a young man with type 1 diabetes. This chain joins TRBV10-3 and TRBJ2-2, with 7 bases matching TRBD1. Source material: central memory CD4+ T cells from blood. The CDR3 bases are TGTGCCATCACCGGGACAGAAGACACCGGGGAGCTGTTTTTT. As protein: CAITGTEDTGELFF.